This T cell receptor (beta chain) was sequenced in a study of response to subunit inactivated influenza vaccine (dated 2018 in TCRdb). For the wider study: To follow how T cells responded to a trivalent subunit inactivated influenza vaccine, the researchers relied on deep quantitative profiling of the T cell receptor repertoire. Beyond this particular receptor, the publication reports: It was suggested by the authors that each seasonal influenza vaccination may recruit only a limited number of new T cells.

This sample's time point label indicates: approximately 45 days after influenza vaccine administration. Libraries were built with RT-PCR. Data came from an Illumina HiSeq 2500. The public reads were run again by TCRdb, first through fastp at Q25 and then through MiXCR, and only productive beta chains were kept. Rows with one shared CDR3 protein collapse into an entry with the most common genes and DNA. In this sample the table shows roughly 570,000 distinct CDR3 sequences, 10% to 15% of which occur a single time. Of the sample, 13% falls within the top ten clones. Remarks on this clonotype: It lacks a known antigen. No base quality values were provided; no much bigger clone lies one nucleotide off.

The input for sequencing was PBMCs from blood, taken more than 35 days after vaccination. The TCR originated in a man aged 45-65 years who received an inactivated influenza vaccine. Donor details come from another sample of the same person, matched by shared clones.

The CDR3 reads as follows: CASSGDRANQPQHF. Here is the DNA: TGTGCCAGCAGCGGGGACAGGGCCAATCAGCCCCAGCATTTT. Here the chain combines TRBV25-1 and TRBJ1-5, with 9 bases in between that match TRBD1. The CDR3 covers 14 residues, taking in both the cysteine and the phenylalanine. Only the CDR3 DNA stays, 42 bases, in frame from base 1. The junction shows trimming of 6 bases on V and 3 bases on J, and the gene matches do not reach 3 bases of it. CDR1 and CDR2 are read off the germline V gene as MGHDK and SYGVNS. The CDR3 plus the reference TRBV25-1 and TRBJ1-5 genes for the other parts give the full variable domain: EADIYQTPRYLVIGTGKKITLECSQTMGHDKMYWYQQDPGMELHLIHYSYGVNSTEKGDLSSESTVSRIRTEHFPLTLESARPSHTSQYLCASSGDRANQPQHFGDGTRLSIL.